This TCR beta chain originates from a study of cytomegalovirus exposure and HLA in healthy donors. Study-level background: Unique TCR beta sequences numbering over 100 million came from approximately 180 million T cells in an earlier analysis. General study results and limits: Later on, a genetic analysis was performed. It linked a missense variant in DCLRE1C with V- and J-gene trimming of TCR beta. In a later analysis, productive TCRs from donors in an Asian-associated ancestry cluster reportedly carried fewer N-insertions than the cohort mean. In a later analysis, CMV-associated beta chains were mostly HLA-associated, it appeared.

A multiplex PCR was run with 60 Vbeta primers and 13 Jbeta primers. TCRdb's table, derived via immunoSEQ multiplex PCR, lists solely in-frame clones and lacks some. This sample has 100,000 to 150,000 clones; approximately 78% occur once, and the top ten carry 9.5% to 13%. CDR3 length equals 14 residues. In its sample, this clone was seen once. Its target is not known. The sequence was obtained from a man between 25 and 39 years old in good health and CMV-seropositive. The genes are TRBV21-1 and TRBJ1-3; the table names TRBD1, a call not compared with the DNA. TRBV21-1 is a documented pseudogene. Sequences were obtained from PBMCs. CDR3 nucleotide sequence: TGTGCCAGCACCCAACAGATCTCAGGAAACACCATATATTTT. It encodes CASTQQISGNTIYF.